This TCR beta chain was sequenced for a study of tumor and adjacent non-tumor tissue in lung cancer. Comment on this clonotype: A much larger clone is a single base away; this may be a read error.

Three rounds of nested PCR, following a modified ARM-PCR protocol, produced the TCRbeta library. TCRdb fed the multiplex PCR reads into MiXCR, producing one record per CDR3 protein. This sample has tens of thousands of distinct CDR3 sequences, with around 70% found just once. No cell sorting was done before RNA was extracted from the tissue. Donors were chemotherapy-naive, newly diagnosed lung cancer surgical patients in China, August–late 2014. The sequencing sample was made of lung tumor tissue. The TCR comes from a woman aged 40 to 50 with non-small cell lung cancer.

The CDR3 nucleotides are TGCAGTCCTAGAGATCAGCAGGACAGCACCCTGAACACTGAAGCTTTCTTT. Residues: CSPRDQQDSTLNTEAFF. The chain carries TRBV20-1 and TRBJ1-1; maybe TRBD1 (6 bases). Germline lookup yields CDR1 DFQATT and CDR2 SNEGSKA (reference sequence). This CDR3 spans 17 amino acids.